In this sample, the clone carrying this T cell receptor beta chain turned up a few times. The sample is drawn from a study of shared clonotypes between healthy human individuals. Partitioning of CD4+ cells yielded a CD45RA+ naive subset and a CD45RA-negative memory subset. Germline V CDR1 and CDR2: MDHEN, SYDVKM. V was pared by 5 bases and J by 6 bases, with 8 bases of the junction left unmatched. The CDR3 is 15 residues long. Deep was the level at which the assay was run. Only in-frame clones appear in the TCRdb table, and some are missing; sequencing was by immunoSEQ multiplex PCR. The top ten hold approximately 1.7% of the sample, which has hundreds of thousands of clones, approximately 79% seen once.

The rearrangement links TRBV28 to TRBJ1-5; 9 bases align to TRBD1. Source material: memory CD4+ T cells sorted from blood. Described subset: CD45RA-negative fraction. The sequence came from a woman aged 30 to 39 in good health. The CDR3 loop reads CASSDGTGKLQPQHF. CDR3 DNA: TGTGCCAGCAGTGACGGGACAGGGAAACTTCAGCCCCAGCATTTT.